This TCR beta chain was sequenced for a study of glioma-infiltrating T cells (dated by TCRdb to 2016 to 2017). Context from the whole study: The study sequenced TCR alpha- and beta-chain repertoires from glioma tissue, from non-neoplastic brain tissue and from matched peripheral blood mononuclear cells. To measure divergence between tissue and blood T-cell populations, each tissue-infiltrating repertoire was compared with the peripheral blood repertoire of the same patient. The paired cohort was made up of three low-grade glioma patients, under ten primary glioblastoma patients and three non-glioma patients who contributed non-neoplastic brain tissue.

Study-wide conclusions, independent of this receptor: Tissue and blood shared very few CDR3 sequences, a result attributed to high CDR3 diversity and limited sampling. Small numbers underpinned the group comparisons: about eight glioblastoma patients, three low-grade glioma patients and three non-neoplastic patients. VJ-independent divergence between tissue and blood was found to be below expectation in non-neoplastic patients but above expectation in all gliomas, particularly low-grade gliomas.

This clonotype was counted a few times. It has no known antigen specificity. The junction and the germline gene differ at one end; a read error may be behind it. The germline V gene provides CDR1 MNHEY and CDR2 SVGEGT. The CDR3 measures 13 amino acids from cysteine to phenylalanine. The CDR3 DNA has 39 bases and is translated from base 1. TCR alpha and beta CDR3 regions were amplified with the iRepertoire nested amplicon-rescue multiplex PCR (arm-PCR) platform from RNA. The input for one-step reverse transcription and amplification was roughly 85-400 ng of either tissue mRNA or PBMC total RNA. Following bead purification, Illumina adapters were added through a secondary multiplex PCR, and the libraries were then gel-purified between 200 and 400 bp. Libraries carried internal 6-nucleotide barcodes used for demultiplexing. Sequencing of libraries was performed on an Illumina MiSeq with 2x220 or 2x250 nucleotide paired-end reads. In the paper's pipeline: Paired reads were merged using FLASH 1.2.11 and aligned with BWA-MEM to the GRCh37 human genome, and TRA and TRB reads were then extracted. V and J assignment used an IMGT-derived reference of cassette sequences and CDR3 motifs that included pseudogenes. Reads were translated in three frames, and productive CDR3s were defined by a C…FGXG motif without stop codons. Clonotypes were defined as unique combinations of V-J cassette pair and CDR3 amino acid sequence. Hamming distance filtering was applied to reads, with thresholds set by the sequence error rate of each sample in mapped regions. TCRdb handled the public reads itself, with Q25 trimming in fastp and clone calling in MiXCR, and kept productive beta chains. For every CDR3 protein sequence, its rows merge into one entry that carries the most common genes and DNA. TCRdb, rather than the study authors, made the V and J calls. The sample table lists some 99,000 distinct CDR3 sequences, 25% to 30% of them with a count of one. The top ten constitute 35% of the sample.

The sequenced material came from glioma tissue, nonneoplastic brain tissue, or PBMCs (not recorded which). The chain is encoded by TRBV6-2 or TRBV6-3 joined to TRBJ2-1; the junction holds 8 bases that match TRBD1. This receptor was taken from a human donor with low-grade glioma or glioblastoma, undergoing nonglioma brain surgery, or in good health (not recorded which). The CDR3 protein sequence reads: CSGAGGQFNEHFF. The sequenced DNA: TGTTCTGGCGCAGGGGGCCAGTTTAATGAGCACTTCTTC.